This is a list of T cell receptor beta chains from one sample in a study of T cell responses to AZD1222 COVID-19 vaccine. Repertoires were generated with immunoSEQ multiplex PCR, while TCRdb's copy carries only in-frame clones and drops some. The table lists roughly 190,000 clones, roughly 92% of them singletons, with over 1% in the top ten. The material was peripheral blood, obtained on day 0 of AZD1222 vaccination. The receptors derive from an adult in good health. The CDR3 runs from the conserved cysteine through the conserved F or W. Each record gives: clone size, V gene, D gene, J gene, CDR3 protein, CDR3 DNA. A D gene is named only where the DNA matches it firmly. The listing skips clone size in some rows; elsewhere it reads once, few, many or a size class.

clone_size: once; v_call: TRBV11-2; d_call: -; j_call: TRBJ2-3; cdr3_aa: CASSLFTDTQYF; cdr3_nt: TGTGCCAGCAGCTTGTTCACAGATACGCAGTATTTT
clone_size: -; v_call: TRBV11-2; d_call: -; j_call: TRBJ1-5; cdr3_aa: CASSLGRGQPQHF; cdr3_nt: TGTGCCAGCAGCTTGGGGAGGGGTCAGCCCCAGCATTTT
clone_size: -; v_call: TRBV19; d_call: TRBD1; j_call: TRBJ1-2; cdr3_aa: CASIGTGAMYGYTF; cdr3_nt: TGTGCCAGTATCGGGACAGGAGCGATGTATGGCTACACCTTC
clone_size: -; v_call: TRBV7-9; d_call: -; j_call: TRBJ2-7; cdr3_aa: CASSPALTSGVAYEQYF; cdr3_nt: TGTGCCAGCAGCCCTGCCCTGACTTCCGGGGTCGCCTACGAGCAGTACTTC
clone_size: few; v_call: TRBV4-3; d_call: -; j_call: TRBJ1-6; cdr3_aa: CASSQATANSPLHF; cdr3_nt: TGCGCCAGCAGCCAAGCAACAGCAAATTCACCCCTCCACTTT
clone_size: -; v_call: TRBV6-1; d_call: -; j_call: TRBJ1-5; cdr3_aa: CASSETQGNQPQHF; cdr3_nt: TGTGCCAGCAGTGAAACGCAGGGGAATCAGCCCCAGCATTTT
clone_size: -; v_call: TRBV6-4; d_call: -; j_call: TRBJ2-5; cdr3_aa: CASSPGPLETQYF; cdr3_nt: TGTGCCAGCAGCCCAGGTCCACTAGAGACCCAGTACTTC
clone_size: -; v_call: TRBV7-9; d_call: TRBD1; j_call: TRBJ1-1; cdr3_aa: CASSLSGDRSVNTEAFF; cdr3_nt: TGTGCCAGCAGCCTAAGCGGGGACAGGTCGGTGAACACTGAAGCTTTCTTT
clone_size: -; v_call: TRBV7-9; d_call: -; j_call: TRBJ1-4; cdr3_aa: CASSAADLTNEKLFF; cdr3_nt: TGTGCCAGCAGCGCAGCAGATTTAACTAATGAAAAACTGTTTTTT
clone_size: -; v_call: TRBV11-2; d_call: -; j_call: TRBJ2-2; cdr3_aa: CASSILQDTGELFF; cdr3_nt: TGTGCCAGCAGCATACTACAAGACACCGGGGAGCTGTTTTTT
clone_size: -; v_call: TRBV7-9; d_call: -; j_call: TRBJ2-4; cdr3_aa: CASSSPPQVVQVQYF; cdr3_nt: TGTGCCAGCAGCTCCCCCCCACAGGTGGTCCAAGTTCAGTACTTC
clone_size: -; v_call: TRBV7-2; d_call: -; j_call: TRBJ2-3; cdr3_aa: CASSLGGSNFDTQYF; cdr3_nt: TGTGCCAGCAGCTTAGGCGGGTCAAACTTCGATACGCAGTATTTT
clone_size: -; v_call: TRBV6-2/TRBV6-3; d_call: -; j_call: TRBJ2-7; cdr3_aa: CASSFRAYRFYEQYF; cdr3_nt: TGTGCCAGCAGTTTCCGGGCGTACCGATTCTACGAGCAGTACTTC
clone_size: -; v_call: TRBV6-2/TRBV6-3; d_call: -; j_call: TRBJ1-5; cdr3_aa: CASSYRDGNQPQHF; cdr3_nt: TGTGCCAGCAGTTACAGGGATGGAAATCAGCCCCAGCATTTT
clone_size: -; v_call: TRBV27; d_call: -; j_call: TRBJ1-4; cdr3_aa: CASSGPAGESKLFF; cdr3_nt: TGTGCCAGCAGCGGACCCGCGGGGGAGTCGAAACTGTTTTTT
clone_size: -; v_call: TRBV6-4; d_call: TRBD1; j_call: TRBJ1-2; cdr3_aa: CASSLAFSGQGWGYGYTF; cdr3_nt: TGTGCCAGCAGCCTAGCCTTCAGCGGACAGGGCTGGGGCTATGGCTACACCTTC
clone_size: -; v_call: TRBV9; d_call: TRBD2; j_call: TRBJ2-3; cdr3_aa: CASSKGGRGTSTDTQYF; cdr3_nt: TGTGCCAGCAGCAAAGGCGGGCGGGGGACTAGCACAGATACGCAGTATTTT
clone_size: -; v_call: TRBV19; d_call: -; j_call: TRBJ1-5; cdr3_aa: CASSPLGSTDNQPQHF; cdr3_nt: TGTGCCAGTAGTCCCCTCGGCAGTACAGATAATCAGCCCCAGCATTTT
clone_size: -; v_call: TRBV6-1; d_call: -; j_call: TRBJ2-3; cdr3_aa: CASSDSPGGRTDTQYF; cdr3_nt: TGTGCCAGCAGTGATAGTCCGGGGGGCAGGACAGATACGCAGTATTTT
clone_size: -; v_call: TRBV27; d_call: -; j_call: TRBJ1-2; cdr3_aa: CASTALGPTPEGYTF; cdr3_nt: TGTGCCAGCACCGCCCTGGGACCAACGCCGGAAGGCTACACCTTC
clone_size: -; v_call: TRBV7-2; d_call: -; j_call: TRBJ2-1; cdr3_aa: CASSRYNEQFF; cdr3_nt: TGTGCCAGCAGCCGTTACAATGAGCAGTTCTTC
clone_size: -; v_call: TRBV12-3/TRBV12-4; d_call: TRBD1; j_call: TRBJ1-3; cdr3_aa: CASTRTGDGTIYF; cdr3_nt: TGTGCCAGCACCCGGACAGGGGATGGCACCATATATTTT
clone_size: -; v_call: TRBV28; d_call: -; j_call: TRBJ1-1; cdr3_aa: CASMNTEAFF; cdr3_nt: TGTGCCAGCATGAACACTGAAGCTTTCTTT
clone_size: -; v_call: TRBV28; d_call: TRBD1; j_call: TRBJ1-4; cdr3_aa: CASSLQGAHEKLFF; cdr3_nt: TGTGCCAGCAGTTTACAGGGGGCGCACGAAAAACTGTTTTTT
clone_size: -; v_call: TRBV27; d_call: -; j_call: TRBJ1-2; cdr3_aa: CASSPPGTQGYTF; cdr3_nt: TGTGCCAGCAGTCCTCCCGGGACCCAAGGCTACACCTTC
clone_size: -; v_call: TRBV6-1; d_call: -; j_call: TRBJ1-5; cdr3_aa: CASSEGSDGYNQPQHF; cdr3_nt: TGTGCCAGCAGTGAAGGGTCCGACGGCTACAATCAGCCCCAGCATTTT